Shown below are 29 T cell receptor beta chains from a single sample sequenced in a study of regulatory T cells in long-lasting Graves disease. HTBI primers from iRepertoire and Arm-PCR of CDR3 regions yielded the TCR beta libraries. In TCRdb, the multiplex PCR reads were re-called with MiXCR into one record per CDR3 protein. Of approximately 560,000 distinct CDR3 sequences in the sample, about 16% were seen once. Time point reported: newly diagnosed GD, antithyroid drugs for less than 3 months. PBMC-extracted RNA yielded the TCR library. These data also featured in a second study, about T cells in Graves' hyperthyroidism and ophthalmopathy.

Sequenced here: peripheral blood mononuclear cells (PBMCs), sampled at new diagnosis, from a patient treated with antithyroid drugs. The receptors here all came from a man aged 18-30 years with Graves disease.

This clonotype was counted a few times. This CDR3 is CAWSEETQYF. The CDR3 nucleotides read TGTGCCTGGAGTGAAGAGACCCAGTACTTC. The V gene is TRBV30, the J gene TRBJ2-5; the D is unclear. Looked up from germline, CDR1 is GTSNPN and CDR2 is SVGIG (reference sequence). Between the trimmed V and J ends, which lost 1 base and 3 bases, there was a span of 0 bases. This CDR3 region has 10 residues.

V gene TRBV28 combines with J gene TRBJ1-2; D uncertain. V was trimmed by 6 bases and J by 7 bases, leaving 12 bases between them. This CDR3 has 12 residues. CDR1 MDHEN and CDR2 SYDVKM come from the germline V gene. The CDR3 nucleotides read TGTGCCAGCAGCCATTCGCCCGGTGGCTACACCTTC. Translating it yields CASSHSPGGYTF.

This chain joins TRBV20-1 and TRBJ2-6, with D possibly TRBD1 on 6 matching bases. The CDR3 is 17 amino acids. Trimming took off 2 bases at V and 4 bases at J, with 18 bases between the two ends. Germline V gene data show CDR1 as DFQATT and CDR2 as SNEGSKA (reference sequence). Here the CDR3 reads CSARIWGLPGGANVLTF. CDR3 DNA sequence: TGCAGTGCTAGAATCTGGGGGCTCCCGGGCGGGGCCAACGTCCTGACTTTC.

The chain recombines TRBV27 with TRBJ2-7, with D possibly TRBD2 on 6 matching bases. Deletions cut 3 bases from V and 5 bases from J, with 17 bases between. CDR3 length: 15 amino acids. Germline values: CDR1 MNHEY, CDR2 SMNVEV (reference sequence). The CDR3 loop reads CASSLWPSGVDEQYF. The CDR3 DNA reads as TGTGCCAGCAGTTTGTGGCCTTCGGGGGTCGACGAGCAGTACTTC.

This clonotype was observed at least ten times. V is TRBV11-2 and J is TRBJ2-5; no definite D call. The CDR3 consists of 13 residues. CDR1 SGHAT and CDR2 FQNNGV come from the germline V gene. V was clipped by 5 bases and J by 5 bases, with 12 bases between them. For the CDR3, the DNA is TGTGCCAGCAGCCGGAGTCTTATTGAGACCCAGTACTTC. Residues: CASSRSLIETQYF.

CDR3 DNA: TGCAGTGTGGGGGGTGGCGGGAGTAGCACAGATACGCAGTATTTT. Amino acid sequence: CSVGGGGSSTDTQYF. The chain joins TRBV20-1 to TRBJ2-3, with 7 bases matching TRBD2. The CDR3 has 15 residues. The V gene's germline CDR1 is DFQATT and CDR2 SNEGSKA (reference sequence). Trimming removed 7 bases from V and 0 bases from J; junction bases left unmatched: 10.

The chain is built from TRBV20-1 and TRBJ2-7, with 7 bases matching TRBD2. Trimming cost V 5 bases and J 3 bases; bases outside gene matches: 7. There are 13 residues in the CDR3. The germline V gene encodes CDR1 DFQATT and CDR2 SNEGSKA (reference sequence). CDR3 coding DNA: TGCAGTGCTCGGCGGGGGATACGCTACGAGCAGTACTTC. It codes for CSARRGIRYEQYF.

This clonotype was detected ten times or more. The V gene is TRBV2, the J gene TRBJ1-5, with D perhaps matching TRBD1 (6 bases). The CDR3 is 15 amino acids. V shed 3 bases and J shed 0 bases, with 9 bases lying between them. From germline, CDR1 is SNHLY and CDR2 FYNNEI. The CDR3 loop reads CASSERGGSNQPQHF. CDR3 coding DNA: TGTGCCAGCAGTGAGAGGGGGGGTAGCAATCAGCCCCAGCATTTT.

The rearrangement links TRBV16 to TRBJ1-2, with TRBD1 matching over 7 bases. The junction had 6 bases not matched to a gene; V was cut back by 4 bases and J by 1 base. Germline CDR1 reads KGHSY; CDR2 reads FQNENV. The CDR3 runs 15 residues. DNA of the CDR3: TGTGCCAGCAGCCGAGACAGGGTGGATAACTATGGCTACACCTTC. This encodes CASSRDRVDNYGYTF.

Concerning this clonotype: A clone one base away is much larger, so this may be a read error. The chain uses TRBV20-1 and TRBJ2-7; TRBD2 aligns across 10 bases. Looked up from germline, CDR1 is DFQATT and CDR2 is SNEGSKA (reference sequence). The trim removed 6 bases at V and 3 bases at J, leaving 2 bases unmatched. The CDR3 contains 12 residues. The CDR3 spells CSAGTSVYEQYF. CDR3 nucleotide sequence: TGCAGTGCAGGGACTAGCGTCTACGAGCAGTACTTC.

This clonotype was found many times. This chain links TRBV2 with TRBJ1-5, with 9 bases identical to TRBD1. This CDR3 contains 15 residues. V shed 6 bases, J shed 1 base, and the junction held 4 bases outside the gene matches. The V gene's germline CDR1 is SNHLY and CDR2 FYNNEI. The CDR3, as DNA: TGTGCCAGCAGCTGGACAGGGGCGAGCAATCAGCCCCAGCATTTT. It translates to CASSWTGASNQPQHF.

The chain uses TRBV9 and TRBJ2-7, with D tentatively TRBD2 (6 bases). With 0 bases removed from V and 5 bases from J, the gap between germline ends came to 12 bases. This CDR3 region has 14 residues. Per germline, CDR1 SGDLS and CDR2 YYNGEE. The CDR3 loop is CASSVGGDSDEQYF. The CDR3 nucleotides read TGTGCCAGCAGCGTAGGGGGGGACTCGGACGAGCAGTACTTC.

This clonotype was detected only a few times. The J gene is TRBJ2-2, the V gene TRBV20-1; the D gene could be TRBD1 or TRBD2 (5 bases each). V was trimmed by 6 bases and J by 6 bases, leaving 8 bases between them. The CDR3 length is 11 residues. Germline CDR1 and CDR2: DFQATT and SNEGSKA (reference sequence). The CDR3 region is CSAGVPGELFF. CDR3 DNA sequence: TGCAGTGCGGGGGTCCCCGGGGAGCTGTTTTTT.

Ten or more counts support this clonotype. The CDR3: CASSQLGGQETQYF. As DNA, the CDR3 is TGTGCCAGCAGCCAATTAGGGGGGCAAGAGACCCAGTACTTC. The V call is TRBV14, the J call TRBJ2-5, with D tentatively TRBD1 or TRBD2 (6 bases each). Trimming cost V 2 bases and J 2 bases, with 9 bases left between them. This CDR3 is built from 14 residues. The germline V gene has CDR1 SGHDN and CDR2 FVKESK.

This clonotype has just a few counts. The J gene is TRBJ1-5, the V gene TRBV20-1, with TRBD1 as a possible D gene (6 bases). The CDR3 covers 15 residues. V lost 1 base and J lost 4, with 14 bases in between. Per germline, CDR1 DFQATT and CDR2 SNEGSKA (reference sequence). CDR3 sequence reads: CSARVPGHPNQPQHF. CDR3 nucleotides: TGCAGTGCTAGAGTTCCGGGACACCCGAATCAGCCCCAGCATTTT.

The rearrangement uses TRBV24-1 and TRBJ1-2; 10 bases are shared with TRBD1. Germline trimming cut 5 bases from V and 4 bases from J; bases unmatched to any gene: 3. Per germline, CDR1 KGHDR and CDR2 SFDVKD. The CDR3 loop spans 14 amino acids. CDR3 loop: CATSGTGGSYGYTF. In DNA form, the CDR3 reads TGTGCCACCAGTGGGACAGGGGGAAGCTATGGCTACACCTTC.

This chain joins TRBV29-1 and TRBJ2-3; no reliable D call. Trimming cost V 4 bases and J 4 bases, with 12 bases left between them. Germline V lookup: CDR1 SQVTM, CDR2 ANQGSEA. The CDR3 sequence is 13 residues long. CDR3 in DNA: TGCAGCGTTGTCCTACTTAATTCAGATACGCAGTATTTT. Its translation: CSVVLLNSDTQYF.

This clonotype appeared many times. The chain uses TRBV12-5 and TRBJ2-3; D uncertain. There are 14 residues in the CDR3. Trimming stripped 1 base from V and 2 bases from J, with 7 bases between. The germline gives CDR1 LGHNT, CDR2 FRNRAP. CDR3 bases: TGTGCTAGTGGTTTGGGAACATCCACAGATACGCAGTATTTT. As protein: CASGLGTSTDTQYF.

This clonotype has only a few counts. V is TRBV12-3 or TRBV12-4 and J is TRBJ2-2; possible D gene TRBD1, 6 bases. Trimming cost V 2 bases and J 1 base, with 8 bases left between them. This CDR3 comprises 15 residues. The CDR3 DNA sequence: TGTGCCAGCAGTTTACGGACAGTGAACACCGGGGAGCTGTTTTTT. It encodes CASSLRTVNTGELFF.

This clonotype showed up just a few times. V and J are TRBV20-1 and TRBJ2-7, with D possibly being TRBD1 or TRBD2 (5 bases each). This CDR3 is 14 amino acids long. V shed 3 bases and J shed 2 bases, with 14 bases lying between them. Germline lookup yields CDR1 DFQATT and CDR2 SNEGSKA (reference sequence). In DNA form, the CDR3 reads TGCAGTGCTAGGGGGCAGGCCGGGGCCTACGAGCAGTACTTC. It encodes CSARGQAGAYEQYF.

This chain joins TRBV4-1 and TRBJ2-1; maybe TRBD2 (6 bases). Germline CDR1 and CDR2: MGHRA and YSYEKL. Trimming removed 0 bases at V and 0 bases at J, with 12 bases between. CDR3 length: 17 residues. The CDR3 protein is CASSQDRYGSSYNEQFF. The CDR3 DNA is TGCGCCAGCAGCCAAGATAGGTACGGGAGCTCCTACAATGAGCAGTTCTTC.

This clonotype was seen at least ten times. The J gene is TRBJ2-3, the V gene TRBV25-1; 9 bases are a match to TRBD2. Germline CDR1 MGHDK, CDR2 SYGVNS. The CDR3 spans 15 residues. V trimming: 6 bases; J trimming: 5 bases; junction bases outside the gene matches: 9. This chain's CDR3 is CASSAGGRLGDTQYF. The CDR3 coding sequence is TGTGCCAGCAGCGCGGGGGGGCGGCTGGGAGATACGCAGTATTTT. The entire variable domain, with the rest obtained from reference TRBV25-1 and TRBJ2-3, is as follows: EADIYQTPRYLVIGTGKKITLECSQTMGHDKMYWYQQDPGMELHLIHYSYGVNSTEKGDLSSESTVSRIRTEHFPLTLESARPSHTSQYLCASSAGGRLGDTQYFGPGTRLTVL.

CDR3 nucleotides: TGTGCCACCAGCAGAGATCGGCGAGAGACCCAGTACTTC. Amino acid sequence: CATSRDRRETQYF. The rearrangement links TRBV15 to TRBJ2-5; D is uncertain. The CDR3 is made up of 13 amino acids. Germline values: CDR1 LNHNV, CDR2 YYDKDF (reference sequence). Trimming shortened V by 0 bases and J by 4 bases, and 6 bases separated the two germline ends.

This clonotype was counted at least ten times. The V and J genes are TRBV28 and TRBJ1-6; tentative D call: TRBD1 (5 bases). The CDR3 spans 15 residues. The germline gives CDR1 MDHEN, CDR2 SYDVKM. V shed 5 bases and J shed 5 bases, with 13 bases lying between them. The CDR3 DNA follows: TGTGCCAGCAGTGGGGACGGACACAATAATTCACCCCTCCACTTT. Residues: CASSGDGHNNSPLHF.

This clonotype has a handful of counts. The V call is TRBV13, the J call TRBJ2-1, with 7 positions matching TRBD1. Germline lookup yields CDR1 PRHDT and CDR2 FYEKMQ (reference sequence). J lost 8 bases, V lost 6 bases, and 10 bases had no gene match. The CDR3 length is 14 residues. CDR3 coding DNA: TGTGCCAGCAGTTTCCGGGGACAGTCCTATGAGCAGTTCTTC. Encoded protein: CASSFRGQSYEQFF.

This clonotype came up many times. CDR3 nucleotides: TGTGCCAGCAGCGCTCATGGGGGGACTAGCGGGAGTAATGAGCAGTTCTTC. Translated, it gives CASSAHGGTSGSNEQFF. The gene calls are TRBV3-1 and TRBJ2-1; 14 bases map to TRBD2. V was clipped by 5 bases and J by 7 bases; unmatched bases: 10. The germline gives CDR1 LGHDT, CDR2 YNNKEL (reference sequence). CDR3 length: 17 residues.

This clonotype occurred many times. The chain joins TRBV27 to TRBJ2-1; TRBD2 agrees at 10 bases. This CDR3 has 14 residues. The V segment lost 5 bases and the J segment 8 bases; nucleotides outside the gene matches: 6. In germline, CDR1 is MNHEY, CDR2 SMNVEV (reference sequence). DNA of the CDR3: TGTGCCAGCAGTACCCGCCTAGCGGGAGATGAGCAGTTCTTC. Translated: CASSTRLAGDEQFF.

This clonotype was recorded a few times. This rearrangement joins TRBV10-2 to TRBJ1-5; no firm D call. There are 13 residues in the CDR3. With 7 bases removed from V and 0 bases from J, the gap between germline ends came to 7 bases. Germline CDR1 and CDR2: WSHSY and SAAADI. The CDR3 loop reads CASKENSNQPQHF. CDR3 nucleotides: TGCGCCAGCAAGGAGAATAGCAATCAGCCCCAGCATTTT.

This clonotype was observed at least ten times. The chain combines TRBV12-3 or TRBV12-4 with TRBJ2-3, with D tentatively TRBD2 (6 bases). V was trimmed by 4 bases and J by 4 bases, leaving 6 bases between them. This CDR3 spans 12 amino acids. The CDR3 DNA reads TGTGCCAGCAGTTGGGGGGCAGATACGCAGTATTTT. Translated, it gives CASSWGADTQYF.